Here is one TCR beta chain with its context. Its antigen is still unknown. The repertoire was sequenced with immunoSEQ multiplex PCR; TCRdb's copy has only in-frame clones and lacks some. The data show tens of thousands of clones, 93% seen once. These data come from a study of cytomegalovirus exposure and HLA in healthy donors. Findings and limits, study-wide: Overall, approximately 150 TCR beta chains were annotated as cytomegalovirus-associated.

Germline assignment: CDR1 SGHAT and CDR2 FQNNGV. Trimming cost V 0 bases and J 8 bases, with 13 bases left between them. The CDR3 runs to 14 residues. The clonotype was recovered from a woman in her twenties or thirties in good health and CMV-seronegative. The sequencing input was PBMCs. The chain combines TRBV11-2 with TRBJ1-2; D unclear. DNA of the CDR3: TGTGCCAGCAGCTTAGAGTACCCTACCTACGGCTACACCTTC. This gives the protein CASSLEYPTYGYTF.